These 6 T cell receptor beta chains were sequenced from one sample in a study of blood T cell repertoires in COVID-19 (dated by TCRdb to 2018 to 2021). The method behind the library was the immunoSEQ multiplex PCR assay. TCRdb took over this immuneACCESS table, retaining in-frame rearrangements with V and J assigned. Such tables are incomplete; in checked studies, under half of the missing clones stem from an unresolved V gene, and the remainder is unexplained. The table for this sample lists under 300,000 clones; approximately 90% of them were counted only once. Together, the top ten hold 2.2% of the sample. Material for sequencing was peripheral blood. The receptors derive from a man aged 25-45 years who had recovered from COVID-19.

V and J are TRBV6-5 and TRBJ2-2, with a tentative D call TRBD2 (6 bases). Germline V gene sequence: CDR1 MNHEY, CDR2 SVGAGI. This CDR3 region has 13 residues. The V and J ends lost 8 bases and 3 bases respectively, with 10 bases between them. In DNA, the CDR3 is TGTGCCAGCCGGGACTTTTACACCGGGGAGCTGTTTTTT. Protein sequence: CASRDFYTGELFF.

This sequence joins TRBV30 and TRBJ1-2; TRBD1 aligns across 8 bases. The CDR3 runs to 13 residues. Germline trimming cut 4 bases from V and 7 bases from J; bases unmatched to any gene: 8. Germline V gene data show CDR1 as GTSNPN and CDR2 as SVGIG (reference sequence). Here the CDR3 DNA reads TGTGCCTGGACCAACGGACAGGGACGTGGCTACACCTTC. Amino acid sequence: CAWTNGQGRGYTF.

The J gene is TRBJ1-3, the V gene TRBV18; TRBD1 matches at 8 bases. The CDR3 is 16 residues long. J gave up 2 bases and V 3 bases, and 6 bases lay outside the gene matches. The germline gives CDR1 KGHSH, CDR2 LQKENI. The CDR3 protein is CASSPGQGGTGNTIYF. As DNA, the CDR3 is TGTGCCAGCTCACCTGGACAGGGAGGTACTGGAAACACCATATATTTT.

The J gene is TRBJ2-2, the V gene TRBV6-5; 7 bases are shared with TRBD1. CDR3 length: 14 amino acids. CDR1 MNHEY and CDR2 SVGAGI come from the germline V gene. V shed 8 bases and J 4 bases; nucleotides not matched to a gene: 7. CDR3 nucleotides: TGTGCCAGCGGCTTAAACAGGGGCACCGGGGAGCTGTTTTTT. Translated: CASGLNRGTGELFF.

The rearrangement joins TRBV7-2 to TRBJ1-5; D call uncertain. The CDR3 runs 14 residues. The V gene's germline CDR1 is SGHTA and CDR2 FQGNSA. The V gene lost 1 base and the J gene lost 2 bases, with 6 bases spanning the gap. The CDR3 is CASSLGRGNQPQHF. The CDR3 DNA follows: TGTGCCAGCAGCTTAGGGAGAGGCAATCAGCCCCAGCATTTT.

This rearrangement joins TRBV11-3 to TRBJ1-5; a weak D match, TRBD1 (5 bases). Germline loops: CDR1 SGHNT, CDR2 YENEEA. The CDR3 length is 16 residues. V lost 0 bases to trimming and J lost 2 bases, with 11 bases between them. DNA for the CDR3: TGTGCCAGCAGCTTAGACAGGGTAAAGGGCAATCAGCCCCAGCATTTT. This translates into CASSLDRVKGNQPQHF.